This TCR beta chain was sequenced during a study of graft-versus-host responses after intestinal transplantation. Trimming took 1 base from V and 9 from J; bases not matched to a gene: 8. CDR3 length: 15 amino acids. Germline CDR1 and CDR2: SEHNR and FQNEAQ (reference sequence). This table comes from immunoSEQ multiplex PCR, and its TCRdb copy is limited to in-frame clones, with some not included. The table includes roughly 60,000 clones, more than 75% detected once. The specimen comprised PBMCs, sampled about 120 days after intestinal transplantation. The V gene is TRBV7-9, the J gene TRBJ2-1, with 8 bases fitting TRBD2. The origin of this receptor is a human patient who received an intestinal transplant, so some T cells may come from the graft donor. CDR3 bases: TGTGCCAGCAGCTTAGATTTGGGGACTAGTCCTGAGCAGTTCTTC. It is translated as CASSLDLGTSPEQFF.